The present T cell receptor (beta chain) was sequenced within a study of blood T cell repertoires in COVID-19. Whole-study context: Researchers got acute and convalescent COVID-19 samples from the United States, Italy and Spain. T cells, B-cell-depleted T cells, or PBMCs supplied cDNA or gDNA.

The CDR3 consists of 13 residues. Germline V gives CDR1 SEHNR, CDR2 FQNEAQ (reference sequence). Between the trimmed V and J ends, which lost 5 bases and 8 bases, there was a span of 13 bases. Under the authors' procedure: The authors estimated nucleated cell counts from reference gene primer amplification. Produced via immunoSEQ multiplex PCR; TCRdb's table is partial and in-frame only. V, J and clone size were drawn from that table, and D and trimming were deduced from the DNA. The repertoire holds about 230,000 clones, around four fifths seen once, with roughly 8.8% in the top ten. The clonotype originates from a man in his forties with active or convalescent COVID-19. The chain is built from TRBV7-9 and TRBJ2-1; D is perhaps TRBD2 (5 bases). Sequencing used peripheral blood. The CDR3: CASSPLGEHEQFF. CDR3 DNA sequence: TGTGCCAGCAGCCCCCTTGGGGAGCATGAGCAGTTCTTC. Full variable domain (rest looked up from reference TRBV7-9 and TRBJ2-1): DTGVSQNPRHKITKRGQNVTFRCDPISEHNRLYWYRQTLGQGPEFLTYFQNEAQLEKSRLLSDRFSAERPKGSFSTLEIQRTEQGDSAMYLCASSPLGEHEQFFGPGTRLTVL.